What follows are 32 T cell receptor beta chains derived from one specimen sequenced in a study of radiotherapy plus CTLA-4 blockade in lung cancer. Sequencing was performed with immunoSEQ multiplex PCR; in TCRdb, only in-frame clones are kept and a portion is missing. This repertoire shows fewer than 40,000 clones, 79% found once; its top ten account for roughly a quarter. Material: peripheral blood, obtained from a patient treated with radiotherapy plus ipilimumab. All receptors derive from a human donor with non-small cell lung cancer that progressed on radiotherapy plus ipilimumab.

The rearrangement joins TRBV2 to TRBJ2-1; 8 nucleotides match TRBD1. Germline CDR1 SNHLY, CDR2 FYNNEI. J gave up 4 bases and V 8 bases, and 10 bases lay outside the gene matches. This CDR3 is 15 amino acids long. CDR3 nucleotides: TGTGCCAGCCTCCAGGGGGCGGTCGGGTACAATGAGCAGTTCTTC. It is translated as CASLQGAVGYNEQFF.

The V and J genes are TRBV7-2 and TRBJ2-1; maybe TRBD2 (6 bases). The germline gives CDR1 SGHTA, CDR2 FQGNSA. The CDR3 has 11 residues. The V gene lost 6 bases and the J gene lost 16 bases, with 16 bases spanning the gap. CDR3 sequence: CASRGGAGTFF. The CDR3 coding sequence is TGTGCCAGCAGGGGTGGAGCAGGGACTTTCTTC.

The chain carries TRBV27 and TRBJ1-5, with D possibly TRBD1 on 6 matching bases. Germline CDR1 and CDR2: MNHEY and SMNVEV (reference sequence). Trimming stripped 6 bases from V and 0 bases from J, with 12 bases between. This CDR3 region has 15 residues. In nucleotides, the CDR3 is TGTGCCAGCAGGGCAGGGGTCATTAGCAATCAGCCCCAGCATTTT. It yields the protein CASRAGVISNQPQHF.

The rearrangement uses TRBV5-1 and TRBJ2-5; maybe TRBD1 (5 bases). The germline CDR1 and CDR2 sequences are SGHRS and YFSETQ. Deletions cut 5 bases from V and 1 base from J, with 15 bases between. The CDR3 is 15 residues long. The CDR3 region is CASRVNTGAQETQYF. CDR3 DNA sequence: TGCGCCAGCAGAGTTAACACTGGGGCCCAAGAGACCCAGTACTTC.

This clone was found once. The chain links TRBV6-5 to TRBJ1-2, with no clear D. The CDR3 is made up of 13 amino acids. V lost 6 bases, J lost 8 bases, and 16 bases lay in between. Per germline, CDR1 MNHEY and CDR2 SVGAGI. CDR3 in DNA: TGTGCCAGCAGCCAAGATAGGAGGCGAGGCTACACCTTC. Protein: CASSQDRRRGYTF.

The chain combines TRBV21-1 with TRBJ2-7; whether TRBD2, the table's D call, matches the DNA was not checked. TRBV21-1 is reported as a pseudogene. The CDR3 consists of 17 residues. This CDR3 reads CASLDRGLAGDAYEQYF. CDR3 DNA: TGTGCCAGCCTAGACCGAGGACTAGCGGGGGACGCCTACGAGCAGTACTTC.

The chain links TRBV6-4 to TRBJ2-1; D gene unclear. The CDR3 has 11 amino acids. Trimming took 4 bases from V and 9 from J, leaving 7 bases between them. Germline CDR1 MRHNA, CDR2 SNTAGT. As DNA, the CDR3 is TGTGCCAGCAGTGCAGGTATTGAGCAGTTCTTC. Translation gives CASSAGIEQFF.

The rearrangement joins TRBV10-3 to TRBJ1-6, with D unresolved. The ends were cut back, 3 bases at V and 8 bases at J, with 14 bases in the middle. Germline assignment: CDR1 ENHRY and CDR2 SYGVKD. There are 15 residues in the CDR3. CDR3 coding DNA: TGTGCCATCAGTGAAGGCTTGGGTCGGGATTCACCCCTCCACTTT. Its protein product is CAISEGLGRDSPLHF.

The V gene is TRBV19, the J gene TRBJ2-7; TRBD1 agrees at 9 bases. CDR3 length equals 15 residues. Trimming at V came to 4 bases and at J to 3 bases, leaving 7 bases not matched to a gene. Germline V CDR1 and CDR2: LNHDA, SQIVND (reference sequence). The CDR3 region has the DNA TGTGCCAGTAGTAACACCGGGACAGGGATCTACGAGCAGTACTTC. Amino acids: CASSNTGTGIYEQYF. The full variable domain, its missing parts supplied by reference TRBV19 and TRBJ2-7, is DGGITQSPKYLFRKEGQNVTLSCEQNLNHDAMYWYRQDPGQGLRLIYYSQIVNDFQKGDIAEGYSVSREKKESFPLTVTSAQKNPTAFYLCASSNTGTGIYEQYFGPGTRLTVT.

The CDR3 DNA follows: TGTGCCAGCTCACCAACAGGCCTCCCCTCCTATGGCTACACCTTC. It specifies CASSPTGLPSYGYTF. The J gene is TRBJ1-2, the V gene TRBV18; a weak D match, TRBD1 (5 bases). There are 15 residues in the CDR3. V was cut by 2 bases and J by 4 bases, with 14 bases left in between. In germline, CDR1 is KGHSH, CDR2 LQKENI.

This chain uses TRBV19 with TRBJ1-2; no reliable D call. Trimming removed 5 bases at V and 4 bases at J, with 11 bases between. The CDR3 covers 13 residues. The germline CDR1 and CDR2 sequences are LNHDA and SQIVND (reference sequence). CDR3 coding DNA: TGTGCCAGTAGTCCTGGGAGTAGCTATGGCTACACCTTC. This sequence encodes CASSPGSSYGYTF.

This chain joins TRBV7-9 and TRBJ1-4, with 9 bases fitting TRBD1. The CDR3 runs 15 residues. The J segment lost 8 bases and the V segment lost 6 bases, leaving 10 bases of the junction unmatched. Germline values: CDR1 SEHNR, CDR2 FQNEAQ (reference sequence). For the CDR3, the DNA is TGTGCCAGCAGATCTGCGGGACAGGGATCCGAAAAACTGTTTTTT. Encoded protein: CASRSAGQGSEKLFF.

The genes are TRBV11-2 and TRBJ1-2; the D gene is possibly TRBD1 (6 bases). CDR1 SGHAT and CDR2 FQNNGV come from the germline V gene. Trimming took 2 bases from V and 2 from J, leaving 12 bases between them. CDR3 length: 15 amino acids. The CDR3 protein is CASSLHQGWNYGYTF. CDR3 nucleotides: TGTGCCAGCAGCTTACACCAGGGGTGGAACTATGGCTACACCTTC.

The rearrangement joins TRBV7-3 to TRBJ1-2; a weak D match, TRBD1 (5 bases). V shed 3 bases and J shed 8 bases, with 22 bases lying between them. Germline CDR1 and CDR2: SGHTA and FQGTGA. CDR3 length equals 16 residues. The CDR3 is CASSFTGTASGEGYTF. Written as DNA, the CDR3 is TGTGCCAGCAGCTTTACAGGCACAGCGTCCGGTGAGGGCTACACCTTC.

The V gene is TRBV19, the J gene TRBJ2-3; 16 positions match TRBD2. Germline CDR1 LNHDA, CDR2 SQIVND (reference sequence). The J segment lost 6 bases and the V segment lost 3 bases, leaving 6 bases of the junction unmatched. The length of the CDR3 is 17 residues. The DNA for the CDR3 is TGTGCCAGTAGTATTCGGGGACTAGCGGGGGGGCCGGATACGCAGTATTTT. It encodes CASSIRGLAGGPDTQYF.

This chain uses TRBV7-2 with TRBJ1-5; D remains unclear. The CDR3 contains 17 residues. The V and J ends lost 5 bases and 5 bases respectively, with 22 bases between them. CDR1 is SGHTA, CDR2 FQGNSA, per germline. The CDR3 loop reads CASSPPPGKAGYQPQHF. The CDR3 region has the DNA TGTGCCAGCAGCCCACCCCCGGGGAAGGCCGGGTATCAGCCCCAGCATTTT. The whole variable domain, remainder taken from reference TRBV7-2 and TRBJ1-5, is GAGVSQSPSNKVTEKGKDVELRCDPISGHTALYWYRQSLGQGLEFLIYFQGNSAPDKSGLPSDRFSAERTGGSVSTLTIQRTQQEDSAVYLCASSPPPGKAGYQPQHFGDGTRLSIL.

The chain joins TRBV6-1 to TRBJ1-6; perhaps TRBD1 as D (6 bases). The CDR3 extends over 14 amino acids. V lost 8 bases, J lost 8 bases, and 16 bases lay in between. Germline CDR1 MNHNS, CDR2 SASEGT. CDR3 in amino acids: CASLQGGYYSPLHF. Here the CDR3 DNA reads TGTGCCAGCCTGCAAGGGGGTTATTATTCACCCCTCCACTTT.

This clone was observed a few times. The chain has TRBV27 and TRBJ1-2; 9 bases align to TRBD1. V shed 6 bases and J 3 bases; nucleotides not matched to a gene: 14. The germline V gene has CDR1 MNHEY and CDR2 SMNVEV (reference sequence). The CDR3 spans 17 residues. The CDR3, as DNA: TGTGCCAGCAGCGAAAAGGGATCAGGGACAGGGTACTATGGCTACACCTTC. Protein: CASSEKGSGTGYYGYTF.

This clone is a singleton in its sample. The V call is TRBV2, the J call TRBJ1-5; tentative D call: TRBD1 (5 bases). Germline lookup yields CDR1 SNHLY and CDR2 FYNNEI. Trimming shortened V by 8 bases and J by 1 base, and 15 bases separated the two germline ends. The CDR3 has 15 residues. The CDR3 reads CASGRRGLSNQPQHF. DNA for the CDR3: TGTGCCAGCGGGAGAAGGGGACTCAGCAATCAGCCCCAGCATTTT.

In its sample, this clone was seen once. The chain employs TRBV7-3 and TRBJ2-3; TRBD2 might be the D (6 bases). Trimming pared 5 bases from V and 2 bases from J, leaving 14 bases between. This CDR3 has 15 amino acids. The germline CDR1 and CDR2 sequences are SGHTA and FQGTGA. This chain's CDR3 is CASSLGAGYTDTQYF. In DNA form, the CDR3 reads TGTGCCAGCAGCCTAGGTGCGGGGTACACAGATACGCAGTATTTT.

The chain recombines TRBV11-2 with TRBJ1-1; D ambiguous. Germline CDR1 reads SGHAT; CDR2 reads FQNNGV. V was pared by 4 bases and J by 5 bases, with 11 bases between. CDR3 length equals 13 residues. As DNA, the CDR3 is TGTGCCAGCAGCTATGTAGAGAGTACTGAAGCTTTCTTT. This gives the protein CASSYVESTEAFF.

This rearrangement joins TRBV15 to TRBJ2-7; 8 nucleotides agree with TRBD1. The CDR3 loop spans 15 amino acids. Germline V CDR1 and CDR2: LNHNV, YYDKDF (reference sequence). Germline trimming cut 8 bases from V and 5 bases from J; bases unmatched to any gene: 14. The CDR3 DNA sequence: TGTGCCACCCCCCCCTCGGGACAGGTCCCCCACGAGCAGTACTTC. As protein: CATPPSGQVPHEQYF.

The CDR3: CASSSTVNSYEQYF. The CDR3 bases are TGTGCCAGCAGTTCGACAGTGAACTCCTACGAGCAGTACTTC. J is TRBJ2-7 and V is TRBV6-5; weak D call: TRBD1 (5 bases). V was clipped by 4 bases and J by 0 bases, with 10 bases between them. This CDR3 comprises 14 residues. Germline V CDR1 and CDR2: MNHEY, SVGAGI.

The chain is built from TRBV6-5 and TRBJ1-2; D not resolved. This CDR3 spans 12 amino acids. Per germline, CDR1 MNHEY and CDR2 SVGAGI. Between the trimmed V and J ends, which lost 2 bases and 8 bases, there was a span of 9 bases. CDR3: CASSYAGHGYTF. The CDR3 coding sequence is TGTGCCAGCAGTTACGCAGGCCACGGCTACACCTTC.

This clone turned up a few times. The V and J genes are TRBV11-1 and TRBJ2-5, with 10 bases identical to TRBD2. Germline V gene sequence: CDR1 SGHAT, CDR2 FQDESV (reference sequence). The CDR3 length is 15 residues. Trimming took 5 bases from V and 6 from J; bases not matched to a gene: 9. The CDR3 loop is CASSPPAGGRQTQYF. The CDR3 nucleotides read TGTGCCAGCAGCCCACCAGCGGGGGGGCGGCAGACCCAGTACTTC.

This clone was observed a single time. The genes are TRBV7-3 and TRBJ1-1; perhaps TRBD1 as D (5 bases). Germline CDR1 reads SGHTA; CDR2 reads FQGTGA. V dropped 1 base and J dropped 8 bases, with 14 bases sitting between them. The CDR3 runs 14 residues. CDR3 sequence (DNA): TGTGCCAGCAGCTTAAAGCAGGGCGTAGAGGAAGCTTTCTTT. Encoded protein: CASSLKQGVEEAFF.

V gene TRBV19 combines with J gene TRBJ2-1; 9 nucleotides line up with TRBD1. The CDR3 length is 16 residues. The germline V gene encodes CDR1 LNHDA and CDR2 SQIVND (reference sequence). Trimming cost V 5 bases and J 3 bases; bases outside gene matches: 8. The DNA for the CDR3 is TGTGCCAGTAGTCCGGCCGGGACAGGGATCTACAATGAGCAGTTCTTC. Translation gives CASSPAGTGIYNEQFF.

This clone was seen more than once but under ten times. The CDR3 DNA is TGTGCCAGCAGCCAAGACAGATCCCATAATTCACCCCTCCACTTT. It yields the protein CASSQDRSHNSPLHF. The genes are TRBV4-2 and TRBJ1-6, with D unresolved. Per germline, CDR1 LGHNA and CDR2 YNFKEQ. V was pared by 0 bases and J by 5 bases, with 8 bases between. This CDR3 spans 15 amino acids.

The chain has TRBV4-3 and TRBJ1-2; TRBD1 aligns across 8 bases. The CDR3 has 15 residues. Germline CDR1 and CDR2: LGHNA and YSLEER. The J segment lost 4 bases and the V segment lost 3 bases, leaving 7 bases of the junction unmatched. The CDR3 protein is CASSQAGGGSYGYTF. CDR3 DNA: TGCGCCAGCAGCCAGGCAGGGGGCGGGAGCTATGGCTACACCTTC.

The chain recombines TRBV18 with TRBJ1-5, with 11 bases fitting TRBD1. The germline CDR1 and CDR2 sequences are KGHSH and LQKENI. V shed 2 bases, J shed 5 bases, and the junction held 11 bases outside the gene matches. The CDR3 loop spans 18 amino acids. The CDR3 sequence: CASSPGDRGTSLDQPQHF. The CDR3, as DNA: TGTGCCAGCTCACCAGGGGACAGGGGGACCTCCTTAGATCAGCCCCAGCATTTT.

This clone has just one count. The rearrangement uses TRBV29-1 and TRBJ2-2, with 13 nucleotides matching TRBD2. V lost 5 bases and J lost 10; bases outside the gene matches: 7. CDR1 and CDR2 from the germline V gene are SQVTM and ANQGSEA. The CDR3 is made up of 14 amino acids. CDR3: CSVTGTSGAPELFF. Written as DNA, the CDR3 is TGCAGCGTTACCGGGACTAGCGGGGCCCCGGAGCTGTTTTTT.

This clone has just a few counts. V is TRBV15 and J is TRBJ1-1; 9 bases map to TRBD1. In germline, CDR1 is LNHNV, CDR2 YYDKDF (reference sequence). With V trimmed by 5 bases and J by 1 base, 2 bases remained unmatched. CDR3 size: 14 residues. In nucleotides, the CDR3 is TGTGCCACCAGCCTGGACAGGGGGAACACTGAAGCTTTCTTT. It translates to CATSLDRGNTEAFF.